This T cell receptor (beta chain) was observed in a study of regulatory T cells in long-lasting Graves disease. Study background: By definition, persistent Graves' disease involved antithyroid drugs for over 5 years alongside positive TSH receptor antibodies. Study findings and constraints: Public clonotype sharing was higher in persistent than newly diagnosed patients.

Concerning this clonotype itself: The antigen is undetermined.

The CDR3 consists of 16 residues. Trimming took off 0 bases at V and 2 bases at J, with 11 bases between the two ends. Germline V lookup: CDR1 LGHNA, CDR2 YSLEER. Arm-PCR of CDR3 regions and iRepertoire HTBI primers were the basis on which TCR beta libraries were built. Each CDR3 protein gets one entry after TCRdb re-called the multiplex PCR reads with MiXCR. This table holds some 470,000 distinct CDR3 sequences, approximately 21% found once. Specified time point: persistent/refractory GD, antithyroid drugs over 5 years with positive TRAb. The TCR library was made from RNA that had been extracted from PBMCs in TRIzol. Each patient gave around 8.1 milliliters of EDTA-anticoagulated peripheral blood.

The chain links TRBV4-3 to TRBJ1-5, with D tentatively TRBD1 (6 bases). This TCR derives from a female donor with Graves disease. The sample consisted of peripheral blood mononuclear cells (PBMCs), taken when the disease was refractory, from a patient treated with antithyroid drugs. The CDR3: CASSQEWGHRNQPQHF. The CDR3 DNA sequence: TGCGCCAGCAGCCAAGAATGGGGGCACCGCAATCAGCCCCAGCATTTT.